Listed below are T cell receptor beta chains from one sample, sequenced in a study of blood T cell repertoires in COVID-19. Data came from immunoSEQ multiplex PCR; TCRdb stores just in-frame clones and leaves some out. The sample lists around 290,000 clones, about nine tenths seen once, with 1.7% in the top ten. The sample comprised PBMCs or T cells enriched from blood (not recorded which). The receptor source for this set is a woman aged 35 to 49 who had recovered from COVID-19. Each CDR3 is given with its conserved first and last residue. Each record gives: V gene, clone size, J gene, D gene, CDR3 protein, CDR3 DNA. The D gene is left open where the match is weak. Rows may omit the clone size; those that give it use once, few, many or a size class.

>TRBV29-1|NA|TRBJ2-7|NA
CSVEVRRSPPYEQYF
TGCAGCGTTGAGGTCCGGAGGTCCCCTCCCTACGAGCAGTACTTC
>TRBV2|NA|TRBJ2-3|TRBD1
CASSNRGSARAQYF
TGTGCCAGCAGTAACAGGGGGTCCGCCCGAGCGCAGTATTTT
>TRBV6-5|once|TRBJ2-7|NA
CASQSAGELSYEQYF
TGTGCCAGTCAATCCGCAGGGGAACTTTCCTACGAGCAGTACTTC
>TRBV6-5|NA|TRBJ2-4|NA
CASSYGEQGAKNIQYF
TGTGCCAGCAGTTACGGTGAACAGGGAGCCAAAAACATTCAGTACTTC
>TRBV9|NA|TRBJ2-2|TRBD2
CASSVRTSSAGELFF
TGTGCCAGCAGCGTACGGACTAGCAGCGCCGGGGAGCTGTTTTTT
>TRBV18|NA|TRBJ2-7|NA
CASSGQRSVEQYF
TGTGCCAGCTCCGGACAGAGGTCTGTTGAGCAGTACTTC
>TRBV9|NA|TRBJ2-3|NA
CASSGGLAVTNTQYF
TGTGCCAGCAGCGGGGGGCTAGCGGTCACGAATACGCAGTATTTT
>TRBV18|NA|TRBJ1-2|NA
CASSLRVGGGYTF
TGTGCCAGCTCACTTAGGGTGGGGGGAGGCTACACCTTC
>TRBV2|NA|TRBJ2-7|TRBD1
CATDTGASEEQYF
TGTGCCACTGATACAGGGGCCTCCGAAGAGCAGTACTTC
>TRBV5-1|NA|TRBJ2-1|NA
CASSLTTLSNEQFF
TGCGCCAGCAGCTTGACTACCCTGAGCAATGAGCAGTTCTTC
>TRBV2|NA|TRBJ1-5|NA
CATSGRERDQPQHF
TGTGCCACCTCCGGACGGGAGAGGGATCAGCCCCAGCATTTT
>TRBV11-2|NA|TRBJ1-2|NA
CASSLDMSRNYGYTF
TGTGCCAGCAGCTTAGATATGTCCAGGAACTATGGCTACACCTTC